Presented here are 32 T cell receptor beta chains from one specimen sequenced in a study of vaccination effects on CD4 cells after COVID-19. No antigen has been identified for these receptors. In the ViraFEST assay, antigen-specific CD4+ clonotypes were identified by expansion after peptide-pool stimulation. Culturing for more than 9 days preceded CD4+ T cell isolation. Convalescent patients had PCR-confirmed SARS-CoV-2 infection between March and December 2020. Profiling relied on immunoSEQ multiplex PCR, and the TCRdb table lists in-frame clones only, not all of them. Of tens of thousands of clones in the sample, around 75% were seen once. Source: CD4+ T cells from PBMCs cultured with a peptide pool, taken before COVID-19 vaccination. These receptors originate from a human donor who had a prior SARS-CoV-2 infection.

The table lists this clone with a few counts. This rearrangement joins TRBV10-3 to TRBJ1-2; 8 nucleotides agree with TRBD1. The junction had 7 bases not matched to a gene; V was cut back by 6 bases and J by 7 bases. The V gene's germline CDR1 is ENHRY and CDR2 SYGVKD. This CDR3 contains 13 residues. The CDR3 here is CAIRKTGEGGYTF. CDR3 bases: TGTGCCATCAGAAAGACAGGGGAGGGTGGCTACACCTTC.

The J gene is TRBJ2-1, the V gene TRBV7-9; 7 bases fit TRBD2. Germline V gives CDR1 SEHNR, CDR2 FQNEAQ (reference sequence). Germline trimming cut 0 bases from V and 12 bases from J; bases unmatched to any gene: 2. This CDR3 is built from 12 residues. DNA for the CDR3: TGTGCCAGCAGCTTAGCCCCTAGCGGGCAGTTCTTC. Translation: CASSLAPSGQFF.

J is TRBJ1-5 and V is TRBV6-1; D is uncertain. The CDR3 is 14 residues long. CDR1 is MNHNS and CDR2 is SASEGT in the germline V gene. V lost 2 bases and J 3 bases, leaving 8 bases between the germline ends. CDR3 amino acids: CASSEQASNQPQHF. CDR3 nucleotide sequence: TGTGCCAGCAGTGAACAGGCCTCCAATCAGCCCCAGCATTTT.

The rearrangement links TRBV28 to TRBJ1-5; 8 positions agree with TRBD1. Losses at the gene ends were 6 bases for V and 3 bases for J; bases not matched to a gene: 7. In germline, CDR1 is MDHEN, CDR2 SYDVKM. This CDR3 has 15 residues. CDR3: CASRKLDRDNQPQHF. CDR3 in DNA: TGTGCCAGCAGAAAATTGGACAGGGACAATCAGCCCCAGCATTTT. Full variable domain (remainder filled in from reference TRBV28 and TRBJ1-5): DVKVTQSSRYLVKRTGEKVFLECVQDMDHENMFWYRQDPGLGLRLIYFSYDVKMKEKGDIPEGYSVSREKKERFSLILESASTNQTSMYLCASRKLDRDNQPQHFGDGTRLSIL.

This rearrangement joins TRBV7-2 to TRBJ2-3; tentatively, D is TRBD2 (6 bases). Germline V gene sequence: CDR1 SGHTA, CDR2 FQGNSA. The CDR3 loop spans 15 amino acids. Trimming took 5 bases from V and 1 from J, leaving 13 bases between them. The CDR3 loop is CASSTRLGRTDTQYF. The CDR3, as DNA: TGTGCCAGCAGCACCAGACTAGGACGCACAGATACGCAGTATTTT.

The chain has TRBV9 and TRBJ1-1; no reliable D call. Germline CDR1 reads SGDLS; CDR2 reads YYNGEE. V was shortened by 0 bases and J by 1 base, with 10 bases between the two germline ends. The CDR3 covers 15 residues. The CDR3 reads CASSVVGAPNTEAFF. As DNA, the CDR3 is TGTGCCAGCAGCGTAGTTGGAGCCCCGAACACTGAAGCTTTCTTT.

The CDR3 is CASSPGTSGVTDTQYF. For the CDR3, the DNA is TGTGCCAGCTCACCTGGGACTAGCGGGGTCACAGATACGCAGTATTTT. The chain uses TRBV18 and TRBJ2-3; 13 bases line up with TRBD2. Germline V lookup: CDR1 KGHSH, CDR2 LQKENI. V shed 3 bases and J 2 bases; nucleotides not matched to a gene: 2. This CDR3 spans 16 amino acids.

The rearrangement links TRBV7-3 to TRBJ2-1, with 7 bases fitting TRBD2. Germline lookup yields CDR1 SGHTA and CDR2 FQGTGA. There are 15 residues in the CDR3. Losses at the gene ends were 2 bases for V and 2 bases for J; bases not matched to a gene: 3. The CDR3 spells CASSLSGLPYNEQFF. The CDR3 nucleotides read TGTGCCAGCAGCTTATCGGGACTACCCTACAATGAGCAGTTCTTC.

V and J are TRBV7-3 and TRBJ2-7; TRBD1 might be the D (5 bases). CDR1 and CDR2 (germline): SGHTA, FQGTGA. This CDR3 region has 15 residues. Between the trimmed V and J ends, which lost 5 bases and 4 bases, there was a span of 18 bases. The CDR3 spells CASSPSPGNSYEQYF. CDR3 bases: TGTGCCAGCAGCCCGAGTCCAGGGAATTCGTACGAGCAGTACTTC.

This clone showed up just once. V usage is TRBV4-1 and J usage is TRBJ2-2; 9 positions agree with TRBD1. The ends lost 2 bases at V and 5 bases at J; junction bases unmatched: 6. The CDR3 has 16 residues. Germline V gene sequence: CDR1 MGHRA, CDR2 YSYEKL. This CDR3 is CASSQLPGQGTGELFF. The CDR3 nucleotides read TGCGCCAGCAGCCAACTACCGGGACAGGGTACCGGGGAGCTGTTTTTT.

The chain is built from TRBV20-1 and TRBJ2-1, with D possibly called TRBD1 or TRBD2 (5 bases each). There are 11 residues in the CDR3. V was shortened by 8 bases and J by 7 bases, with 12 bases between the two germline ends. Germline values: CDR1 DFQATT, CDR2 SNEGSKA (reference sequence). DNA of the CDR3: TGCAGTTACAGATGGGGGAATGAGCAGTTCTTC. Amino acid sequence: CSYRWGNEQFF.

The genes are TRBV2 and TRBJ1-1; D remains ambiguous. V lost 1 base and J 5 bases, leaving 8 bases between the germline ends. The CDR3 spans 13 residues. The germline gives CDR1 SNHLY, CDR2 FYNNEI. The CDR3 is CASSEGTGTEAFF. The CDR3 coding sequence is TGTGCCAGCAGTGAAGGGACGGGAACTGAAGCTTTCTTT.

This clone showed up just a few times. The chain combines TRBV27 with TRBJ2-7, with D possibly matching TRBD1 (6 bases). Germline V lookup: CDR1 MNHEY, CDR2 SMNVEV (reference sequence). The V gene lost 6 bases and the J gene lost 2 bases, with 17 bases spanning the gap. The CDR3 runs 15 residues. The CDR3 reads CASSHLLTGPYEQYF. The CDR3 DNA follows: TGTGCCAGCAGCCACCTCTTGACAGGTCCCTACGAGCAGTACTTC.

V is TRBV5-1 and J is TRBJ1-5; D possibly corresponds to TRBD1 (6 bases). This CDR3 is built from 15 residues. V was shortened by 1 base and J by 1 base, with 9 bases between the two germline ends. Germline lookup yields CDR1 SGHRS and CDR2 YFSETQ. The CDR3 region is CASSLTGLSNQPQHF. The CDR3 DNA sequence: TGCGCCAGCAGCTTGACAGGGTTGAGCAATCAGCCCCAGCATTTT.

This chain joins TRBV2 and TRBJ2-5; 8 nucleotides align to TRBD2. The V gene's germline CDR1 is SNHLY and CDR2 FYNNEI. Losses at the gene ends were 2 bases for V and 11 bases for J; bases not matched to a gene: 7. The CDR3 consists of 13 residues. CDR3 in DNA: TGTGCCAGCAGTGAACGCCAAAGACTAGCGCAGTACTTC. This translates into CASSERQRLAQYF.

CDR3 DNA: TGTGCCAGCAGCTCGACAGACACCGGGGAGCTGTTTTTT. This codes for CASSSTDTGELFF. The gene calls are TRBV7-2 and TRBJ2-2, with D tentatively TRBD1 (5 bases). The CDR3 consists of 13 residues. From germline, CDR1 is SGHTA and CDR2 FQGNSA. With 4 bases removed from V and 3 bases from J, the gap between germline ends came to 6 bases.

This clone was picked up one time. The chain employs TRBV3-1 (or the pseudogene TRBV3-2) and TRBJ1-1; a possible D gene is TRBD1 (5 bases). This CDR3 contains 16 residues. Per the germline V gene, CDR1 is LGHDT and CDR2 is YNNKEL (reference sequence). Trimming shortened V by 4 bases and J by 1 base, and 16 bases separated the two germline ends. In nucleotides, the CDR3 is TGTGCCAGCAGCCCTGGATTGACCGACAGGAACACTGAAGCTTTCTTT. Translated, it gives CASSPGLTDRNTEAFF.

CDR3 DNA sequence: TGTGCCAGCAGCCAAAATAGGGACTTCTACGAGCAGTACTTC. It codes for CASSQNRDFYEQYF. J is TRBJ2-7 and V is TRBV14, with TRBD2 as a possible D gene (6 bases). This CDR3 spans 14 amino acids. The ends were cut back, 2 bases at V and 3 bases at J, with 11 bases in the middle. Per the germline V gene, CDR1 is SGHDN and CDR2 is FVKESK.

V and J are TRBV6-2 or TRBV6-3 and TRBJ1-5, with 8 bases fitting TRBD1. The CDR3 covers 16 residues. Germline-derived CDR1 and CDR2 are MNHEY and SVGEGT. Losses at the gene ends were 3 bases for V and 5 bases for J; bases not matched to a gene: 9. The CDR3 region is CASSYIGQGYDQPQHF. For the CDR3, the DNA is TGTGCCAGCAGTTATATTGGACAGGGTTATGATCAGCCCCAGCATTTT.

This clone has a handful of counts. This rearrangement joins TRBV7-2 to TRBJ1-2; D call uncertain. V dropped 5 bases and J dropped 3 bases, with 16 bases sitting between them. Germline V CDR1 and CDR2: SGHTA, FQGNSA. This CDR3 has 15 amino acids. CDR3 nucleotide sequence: TGTGCCAGCAGCCGGCCCCCGGCAGTCGACTATGGCTACACCTTC. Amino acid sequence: CASSRPPAVDYGYTF.

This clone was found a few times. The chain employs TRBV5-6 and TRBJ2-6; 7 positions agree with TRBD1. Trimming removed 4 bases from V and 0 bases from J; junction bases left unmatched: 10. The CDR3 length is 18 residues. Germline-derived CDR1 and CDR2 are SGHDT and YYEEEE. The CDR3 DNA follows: TGTGCCAGCAGCACAGGGGTTTTCGTCCCCTCTGGGGCCAACGTCCTGACTTTC. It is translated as CASSTGVFVPSGANVLTF.

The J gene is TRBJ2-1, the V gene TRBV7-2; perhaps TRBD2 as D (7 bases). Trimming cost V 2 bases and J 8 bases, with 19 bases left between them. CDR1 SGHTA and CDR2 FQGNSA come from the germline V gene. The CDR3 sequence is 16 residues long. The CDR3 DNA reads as TGTGCCAGCAGCTTATTTATTGGGGGGGCCTCTGATGAGCAGTTCTTC. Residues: CASSLFIGGASDEQFF.

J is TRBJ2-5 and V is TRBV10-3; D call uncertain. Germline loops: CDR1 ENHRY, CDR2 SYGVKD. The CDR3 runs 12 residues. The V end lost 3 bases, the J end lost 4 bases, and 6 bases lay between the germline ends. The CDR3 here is CAISEKLETQYF. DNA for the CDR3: TGTGCCATCAGTGAAAAGTTAGAGACCCAGTACTTC.

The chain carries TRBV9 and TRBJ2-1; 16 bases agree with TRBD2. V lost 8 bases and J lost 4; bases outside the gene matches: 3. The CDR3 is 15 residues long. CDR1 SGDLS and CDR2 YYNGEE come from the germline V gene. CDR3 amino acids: CASSGLAGGYNEQFF. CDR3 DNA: TGTGCCAGTTCGGGACTAGCGGGGGGGTACAATGAGCAGTTCTTC.

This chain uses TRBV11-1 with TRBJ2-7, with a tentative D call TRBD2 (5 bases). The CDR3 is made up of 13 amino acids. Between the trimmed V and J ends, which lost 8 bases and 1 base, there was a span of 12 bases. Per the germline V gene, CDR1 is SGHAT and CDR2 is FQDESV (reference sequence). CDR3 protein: CASLGSPSYEQYF. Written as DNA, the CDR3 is TGTGCCAGCCTAGGGAGCCCATCCTACGAGCAGTACTTC.

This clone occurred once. As DNA, the CDR3 is TGTGCCAGCAGCGTGACAGGGGTGGAAGAGACCCAGTACTTC. Protein sequence: CASSVTGVEETQYF. The V and J genes are TRBV9 and TRBJ2-5; 8 nucleotides match TRBD1. CDR3 length: 14 residues. The J segment lost 3 bases and the V segment lost 2 bases, leaving 3 bases of the junction unmatched. The germline V gene has CDR1 SGDLS and CDR2 YYNGEE.

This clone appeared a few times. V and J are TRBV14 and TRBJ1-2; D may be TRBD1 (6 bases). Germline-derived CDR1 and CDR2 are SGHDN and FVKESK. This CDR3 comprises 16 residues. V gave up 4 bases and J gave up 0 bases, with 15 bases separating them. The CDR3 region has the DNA TGTGCCAGCAGCCTCGGGACACCTGAGACTAACTATGGCTACACCTTC. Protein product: CASSLGTPETNYGYTF.

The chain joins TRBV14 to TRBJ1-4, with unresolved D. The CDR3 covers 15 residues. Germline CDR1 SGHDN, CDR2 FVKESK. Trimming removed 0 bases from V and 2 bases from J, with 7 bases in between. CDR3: CASSQDLRTNEKLFF. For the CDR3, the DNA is TGTGCCAGCAGCCAAGATTTACGGACTAATGAAAAACTGTTTTTT.

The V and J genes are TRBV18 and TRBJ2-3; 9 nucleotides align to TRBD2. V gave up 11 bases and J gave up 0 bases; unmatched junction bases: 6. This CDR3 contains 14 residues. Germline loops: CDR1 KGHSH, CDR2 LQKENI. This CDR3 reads CASRLAVSTDTQYF. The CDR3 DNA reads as TGTGCCTCAAGACTAGCGGTAAGCACAGATACGCAGTATTTT.

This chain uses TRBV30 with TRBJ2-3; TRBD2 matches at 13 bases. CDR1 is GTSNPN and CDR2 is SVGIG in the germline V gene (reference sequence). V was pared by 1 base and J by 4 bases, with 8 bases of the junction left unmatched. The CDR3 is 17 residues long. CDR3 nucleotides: TGTGCCTGGAGTGGGACTAGCGGGAGTTGGGGCGCAGATACGCAGTATTTT. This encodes CAWSGTSGSWGADTQYF. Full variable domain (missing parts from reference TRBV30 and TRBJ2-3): SQTIHQWPATLVQPVGSPLSLECTVEGTSNPNLYWYRQAAGRGLQLLFYSVGIGQISSEVPQNLSASRPQDRQFILSSKKLLLSDSGFYLCAWSGTSGSWGADTQYFGPGTRLTVL.

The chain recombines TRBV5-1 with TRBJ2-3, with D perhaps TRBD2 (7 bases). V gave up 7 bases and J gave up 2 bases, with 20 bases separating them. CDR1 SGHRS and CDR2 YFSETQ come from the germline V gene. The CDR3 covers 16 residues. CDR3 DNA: TGCGCCAGCTCCGGTACGGGGGGCCCACCCACAGATACGCAGTATTTT. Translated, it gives CASSGTGGPPTDTQYF.

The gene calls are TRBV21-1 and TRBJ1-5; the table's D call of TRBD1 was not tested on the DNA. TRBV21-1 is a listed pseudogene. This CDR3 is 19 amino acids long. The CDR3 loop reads CASSSASGTGALSNQPQHF. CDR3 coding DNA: TGTGCCAGCAGCAGCGCCTCCGGGACAGGTGCCCTTAGCAATCAGCCCCAGCATTTT.